Below, 14 T cell receptor beta chains from the same sample are listed, as sequenced in a study of T cell responses to AZD1222 COVID-19 vaccine. Here immunoSEQ multiplex PCR was the method, and the copy in TCRdb shows in-frame clones only, minus some. The sample includes 140,000 to 150,000 clones, 80% to 90% of them seen just once. Source: peripheral blood, taken on day 0 of AZD1222 vaccination. The source of these receptors is an adult in good health.

The V and J genes are TRBV3-1 (or the pseudogene TRBV3-2) and TRBJ1-6, with D unclear. CDR3 length: 13 amino acids. Per germline, CDR1 LGHDT and CDR2 YNNKEL (reference sequence). Trimming removed 1 base from V and 12 bases from J, with 10 bases in between. The CDR3 protein is CASSQGPSVPLHF. CDR3 sequence (DNA): TGTGCCAGCAGCCAAGGGCCCTCGGTACCCCTCCACTTT.

The chain combines TRBV28 with TRBJ2-7; 8 bases are a match to TRBD1. Germline CDR1 is MDHEN and CDR2 is SYDVKM. J lost 3 bases, V lost 2 bases, and 6 bases had no gene match. The CDR3 runs 15 residues. For the CDR3, the DNA is TGTGCCAGCAGTTTAGCCGGGACAGGAGGCTACGAGCAGTACTTC. Amino acids: CASSLAGTGGYEQYF.

V is TRBV6-5 and J is TRBJ2-3; tentative D call: TRBD1 (5 bases). Germline V gene data show CDR1 as MNHEY and CDR2 as SVGAGI. V lost 5 bases and J 1 base, leaving 10 bases between the germline ends. CDR3 length: 14 amino acids. This CDR3 is CASSRQKGTDTQYF. CDR3 sequence (DNA): TGTGCCAGCAGTCGACAGAAAGGCACAGATACGCAGTATTTT.

There are a few counts of this clone. This sequence joins TRBV5-4 and TRBJ1-2; possible D gene TRBD1, 5 bases. Trimming removed 4 bases from V and 3 bases from J, with 13 bases in between. Germline V CDR1 and CDR2: SGHNT, YYREEE (reference sequence). CDR3 length: 14 amino acids. CDR3: CASSAAGGDYGYTF. As DNA, the CDR3 is TGTGCCAGCAGCGCGGCGGGAGGGGACTATGGCTACACCTTC.

CDR3 region: CASSYLLGGNEKLFF. The CDR3 nucleotides read TGTGCCAGCAGTTACTTGCTTGGGGGAAATGAAAAACTGTTTTTT. The V and J genes are TRBV6-5 and TRBJ1-4, with D maybe TRBD1 (5 bases). Trimming took 1 base from V and 5 from J, leaving 11 bases between them. CDR3 length: 15 residues. Germline V lookup: CDR1 MNHEY, CDR2 SVGAGI.

This chain joins TRBV4-1 and TRBJ2-3; 12 bases align to TRBD2. The CDR3 consists of 19 residues. In germline, CDR1 is MGHRA, CDR2 YSYEKL. Trimming cost V 1 base and J 0 bases; bases outside gene matches: 8. The CDR3 sequence: CASSQAELAGGTSTDTQYF. CDR3 in DNA: TGCGCCAGCAGCCAAGCTGAACTAGCGGGAGGTACTAGCACAGATACGCAGTATTTT.

The J gene is TRBJ1-1, the V gene TRBV19; the D is unclear. CDR1 is LNHDA and CDR2 is SQIVND in the germline V gene (reference sequence). Trimming removed 3 bases at V and 2 bases at J, with 7 bases between. The CDR3 length is 13 residues. CDR3 DNA: TGTGCCAGTAGTATTCAGGTAAACACTGAAGCTTTCTTT. Translation gives CASSIQVNTEAFF.

The V call is TRBV18, the J call TRBJ1-6; 8 nucleotides align to TRBD1. Germline loops: CDR1 KGHSH, CDR2 LQKENI. There are 18 residues in the CDR3. V lost 4 bases and J lost 8; bases outside the gene matches: 16. Here the CDR3 DNA reads TGTGCCAGCTCACTCCGGACAGGGTACGGGTTGAGGGATTCACCCCTCCACTTT. Translation gives CASSLRTGYGLRDSPLHF.

The rearrangement uses TRBV20-1 and TRBJ2-2, with TRBD2 matching over 7 bases. Germline CDR1 and CDR2: DFQATT and SNEGSKA (reference sequence). The CDR3 has 17 amino acids. V lost 3 bases, J lost 1 base, and 11 bases stayed unmatched. The CDR3 spells CSASPWLAVGNTGELFF. The CDR3 region has the DNA TGCAGTGCTAGTCCGTGGCTAGCGGTCGGGAACACCGGGGAGCTGTTTTTT.

The chain has TRBV19 and TRBJ2-7; unclear D gene. The CDR3 runs to 15 residues. V lost 5 bases to trimming and J lost 2 bases, with 16 bases between them. Germline CDR1 reads LNHDA; CDR2 reads SQIVND (reference sequence). This CDR3 is CASSSPLTVTYEQYF. CDR3 DNA sequence: TGTGCCAGTAGTTCGCCACTCACGGTCACCTACGAGCAGTACTTC.

The J gene is TRBJ2-2, the V gene TRBV5-1, with 10 bases fitting TRBD2. CDR1 SGHRS and CDR2 YFSETQ come from the germline V gene. The CDR3 runs 17 residues. V shed 1 base, J shed 2 bases, and the junction held 5 bases outside the gene matches. The CDR3 loop reads CASSLRTSGTNTGELFF. CDR3 in DNA: TGCGCCAGCAGCTTGAGGACTAGCGGAACAAACACCGGGGAGCTGTTTTTT.

The V gene is TRBV7-8, the J gene TRBJ2-7; a possible D gene is TRBD1 (6 bases). CDR3 length: 17 residues. Germline loops: CDR1 SGHVS, CDR2 FQNEAQ. Between the trimmed V and J ends, which lost 0 bases and 3 bases, there was a span of 18 bases. CDR3 sequence: CASSLATVGTNIYEQYF. The CDR3, as DNA: TGTGCCAGCAGCTTAGCGACGGTGGGGACAAACATCTACGAGCAGTACTTC.

The chain uses TRBV18 and TRBJ1-4; D call uncertain. The ends were cut back, 4 bases at V and 7 bases at J, with 19 bases in the middle. The length of the CDR3 is 16 residues. Germline CDR1 is KGHSH and CDR2 is LQKENI. CDR3 amino acids: CASSQRDPTMGEKLFF. The DNA of the CDR3 is TGTGCCAGCTCACAGAGAGATCCTACTATGGGTGAAAAACTGTTTTTT.

The sample holds a few counts of this clone. The DNA of the CDR3 is TGTGCCATCAGTGATCCGGGACTAGCCTCCTACGAGCAGTACTTC. Its translation is CAISDPGLASYEQYF. The chain uses TRBV10-3 and TRBJ2-7; 9 bases agree with TRBD2. The J segment lost 0 bases and the V segment lost 3 bases, leaving 3 bases of the junction unmatched. The CDR3 length is 15 residues. Germline V CDR1 and CDR2: ENHRY, SYGVKD.